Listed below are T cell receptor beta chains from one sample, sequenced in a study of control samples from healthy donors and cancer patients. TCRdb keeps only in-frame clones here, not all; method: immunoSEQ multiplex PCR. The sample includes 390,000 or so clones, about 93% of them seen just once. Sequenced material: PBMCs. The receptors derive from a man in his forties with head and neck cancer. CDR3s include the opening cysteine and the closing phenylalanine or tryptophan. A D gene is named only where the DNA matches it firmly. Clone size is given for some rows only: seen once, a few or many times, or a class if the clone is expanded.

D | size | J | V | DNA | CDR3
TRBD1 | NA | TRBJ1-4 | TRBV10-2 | TGCGCCAGCAGCCACGGGACAGGGAATGAAAAACTGTTTTTT | CASSHGTGNEKLFF
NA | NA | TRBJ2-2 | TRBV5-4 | TGTGCCAGCAGCTTGCAGGCGGGGGAGCTGTTTTTT | CASSLQAGELFF
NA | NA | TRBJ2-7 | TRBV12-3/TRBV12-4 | TGTGCCAGCAGTTTAGCGGAGGGGAGGGAGCAGTACTTC | CASSLAEGREQYF
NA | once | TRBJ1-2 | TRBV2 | TGTGCCAGCAGGGTAGGGGATTACGGCTACACCTTC | CASRVGDYGYTF
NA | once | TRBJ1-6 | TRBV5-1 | TGCGCCAGCAGCTTGGTCCAGGGAAGTAATTCACCCCTCCACTTT | CASSLVQGSNSPLHF
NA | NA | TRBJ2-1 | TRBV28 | TGTGCCAGCAGTTTTGACAGCAGCTCCTACAATGAGCAGTTCTTC | CASSFDSSSYNEQFF
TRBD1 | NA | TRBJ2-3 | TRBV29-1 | TGCAGCGCCGACAGGGCTGAGGATACGCAGTATTTT | CSADRAEDTQYF
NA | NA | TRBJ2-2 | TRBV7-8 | TGTGCCAGCAGCTTAGGGGTGGGACCCGGGGAGCTGTTTTTT | CASSLGVGPGELFF
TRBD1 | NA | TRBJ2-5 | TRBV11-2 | TGTGCCAGCACCGGACAGGGAGGTAGAGAGACCCAGTACTTC | CASTGQGGRETQYF
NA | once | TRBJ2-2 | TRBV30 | TGTGCCAGACGACACTTCACCGGGGAGCTGTTTTTT | CARRHFTGELFF
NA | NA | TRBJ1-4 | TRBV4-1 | TGCGCCAGCAGCCAAGATCTTCTGGCGGGGGTGGCAGCAACTAATGAAAAACTGTTTTTT | CASSQDLLAGVAATNEKLFF
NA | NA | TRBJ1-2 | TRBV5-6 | TGTGCCAGCAGCTTAGCGGGCCCAAGCCTGGGCTACACCTTC | CASSLAGPSLGYTF
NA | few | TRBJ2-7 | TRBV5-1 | TGCGCCAGCAGCTTGGAGGGACAATCCTACGAGCAGTACTTC | CASSLEGQSYEQYF
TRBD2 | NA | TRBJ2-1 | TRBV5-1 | TGCGCCAGCAGCTTAGGACTAGCGGGATACAATGAGCAGTTCTTC | CASSLGLAGYNEQFF
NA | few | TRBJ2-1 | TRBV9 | TGTGCCAGCAGCGTAGCTTGGGGCGATGAGCAGTTCTTC | CASSVAWGDEQFF
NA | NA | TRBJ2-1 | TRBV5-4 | TGTGCCAGCACCTGGCGACGAGGGACCGACAATGAGCAGTTCTTC | CASTWRRGTDNEQFF
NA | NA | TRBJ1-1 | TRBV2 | TGTGCCAGCAGCTACAGGGACACTGAAGCTTTCTTT | CASSYRDTEAFF
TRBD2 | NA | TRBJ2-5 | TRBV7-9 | TGTGCCAGCAGCTCCCAGCGGGACTACCAAGAGACCCAGTACTTC | CASSSQRDYQETQYF
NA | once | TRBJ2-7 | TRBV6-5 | TGTGCCAGCAGGAACCAGGGGCTTGGAGAGCAGTACTTC | CASRNQGLGEQYF
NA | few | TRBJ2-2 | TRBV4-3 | TGCGCCAGCAGCCAAGTCGCGTCTGGATCCGGGGAGCTGTTTTTT | CASSQVASGSGELFF
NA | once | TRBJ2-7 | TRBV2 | TGTGCCAGCAGAGGAAACTACGAGCAGTACTTC | CASRGNYEQYF
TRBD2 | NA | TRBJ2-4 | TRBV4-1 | TGCGCCAGCAGCCAATCGGGAGGGCGTGGAACCAAAAACATTCAGTACTTC | CASSQSGGRGTKNIQYF